Listed below are T cell receptor beta chains from one sample, sequenced in a study of cytomegalovirus exposure and HLA in healthy donors. Only in-frame clones appear in the TCRdb table, and some are missing; sequencing was by immunoSEQ multiplex PCR. The sample consists of 150,000 to 170,000 clones, about 85% of them appearing once. What was sequenced was PBMCs. The receptors stem from a man younger than 40 in good health and CMV-seropositive. CDR3s include the opening cysteine and the closing phenylalanine or tryptophan. The order of the fields is D gene, V gene, clone size, J gene, CDR3 protein, CDR3 DNA. The D gene is left open where the match is weak. Only part of the rows carry a size: once, few, many, or a class if the clone is expanded.

D gene: -; V gene: TRBV11-1; clone size: once; J gene: TRBJ1-6; CDR3 protein: CASSLQGMGSPLHF; CDR3 DNA: TGTGCCAGCAGCTTACAGGGGATGGGGTCACCCCTCCACTTT
D gene: -; V gene: TRBV21-1; clone size: -; J gene: TRBJ2-7; CDR3 protein: CAISGGHEQYF; CDR3 DNA: TGTGCCATCTCCGGGGGGCACGAGCAGTACTTC
D gene: -; V gene: TRBV27; clone size: -; J gene: TRBJ2-5; CDR3 protein: CASSQLRGGRETQYF; CDR3 DNA: TGTGCCAGCAGTCAATTGAGGGGGGGCCGGGAGACCCAGTACTTC
D gene: -; V gene: TRBV11-2; clone size: -; J gene: TRBJ1-1; CDR3 protein: CASSLKYGGFGDTEAFF; CDR3 DNA: TGTGCCAGCAGCTTGAAGTATGGGGGGTTCGGGGACACTGAAGCTTTCTTT
D gene: TRBD2; V gene: TRBV19; clone size: -; J gene: TRBJ2-1; CDR3 protein: CASSTSGSPYNEQFF; CDR3 DNA: TGTGCCAGCAGTACTAGCGGCAGCCCTTACAATGAGCAGTTCTTC
D gene: -; V gene: TRBV19; clone size: -; J gene: TRBJ1-5; CDR3 protein: CATRVFPGSNQPQHF; CDR3 DNA: TGTGCCACTAGGGTTTTCCCCGGGAGCAATCAGCCCCAGCATTTT
D gene: -; V gene: TRBV28; clone size: -; J gene: TRBJ2-2; CDR3 protein: CATYRMELFF; CDR3 DNA: TGTGCCACCTACCGAATGGAGCTGTTTTTT
D gene: -; V gene: TRBV7-9; clone size: -; J gene: TRBJ2-1; CDR3 protein: CASRPEVYNEQFF; CDR3 DNA: TGTGCCAGCAGGCCAGAGGTTTACAATGAGCAGTTCTTC
D gene: TRBD2; V gene: TRBV7-2; clone size: -; J gene: TRBJ2-7; CDR3 protein: CASSTGTSGRVDEQYF; CDR3 DNA: TGTGCCAGCAGCACCGGGACTAGCGGGAGGGTAGACGAGCAGTACTTC
D gene: -; V gene: TRBV6-1; clone size: -; J gene: TRBJ1-3; CDR3 protein: CASSEAGSSGNTIYF; CDR3 DNA: TGTGCCAGCAGTGAAGCCGGTAGCTCTGGAAACACCATATATTTT
D gene: TRBD1; V gene: TRBV7-3; clone size: -; J gene: TRBJ1-2; CDR3 protein: CASSAGGVNYGYTF; CDR3 DNA: TGTGCCAGCAGCGCAGGGGGCGTTAACTATGGCTACACCTTC
D gene: TRBD2; V gene: TRBV2; clone size: -; J gene: TRBJ2-5; CDR3 protein: CASGMQRGPAETQYF; CDR3 DNA: TGTGCCAGCGGAATGCAGCGGGGGCCCGCGGAGACCCAGTACTTC
D gene: TRBD1; V gene: TRBV9; clone size: -; J gene: TRBJ2-1; CDR3 protein: CASSVDRAGSYNEQFF; CDR3 DNA: TGTGCCAGCAGCGTTGACAGGGCTGGGTCCTACAATGAGCAGTTCTTC
D gene: TRBD1; V gene: TRBV9; clone size: -; J gene: TRBJ2-6; CDR3 protein: CASSGGGTGTSGANVLTF; CDR3 DNA: TGTGCCAGCAGCGGGGGGGGGACAGGGACCTCTGGGGCCAACGTCCTGACTTTC
D gene: -; V gene: TRBV27; clone size: -; J gene: TRBJ2-3; CDR3 protein: CASSYNTDTQYF; CDR3 DNA: TGTGCCAGCAGTTATAACACAGATACGCAGTATTTT
D gene: TRBD1; V gene: TRBV29-1; clone size: -; J gene: TRBJ2-7; CDR3 protein: CSVTGGGYEQYF; CDR3 DNA: TGCAGCGTTACAGGGGGCGGCTACGAGCAGTACTTC
D gene: TRBD2; V gene: TRBV7-3; clone size: -; J gene: TRBJ2-5; CDR3 protein: CASSLGRGGVETQYF; CDR3 DNA: TGTGCCAGCTCCCTCGGGCGGGGGGGCGTAGAGACCCAGTACTTC
D gene: -; V gene: TRBV30; clone size: once; J gene: TRBJ2-3; CDR3 protein: CAWSVRDTQYF; CDR3 DNA: TGTGCCTGGAGTGTTCGAGATACGCAGTATTTT
D gene: TRBD1; V gene: TRBV9; clone size: -; J gene: TRBJ2-2; CDR3 protein: CASSPATGRRELFF; CDR3 DNA: TGTGCCAGCAGCCCCGCGACAGGGCGGAGGGAGCTGTTTTTT
D gene: TRBD2; V gene: TRBV10-2; clone size: -; J gene: TRBJ2-5; CDR3 protein: CASSARTSGQETQYF; CDR3 DNA: TGCGCCAGCAGTGCTAGGACTAGCGGCCAAGAGACCCAGTACTTC
D gene: -; V gene: TRBV7-9; clone size: -; J gene: TRBJ2-7; CDR3 protein: CASSSVGLVTSSYEQYF; CDR3 DNA: TGTGCCAGCAGCTCGGTCGGGTTGGTCACAAGCTCCTACGAGCAGTACTTC
D gene: -; V gene: TRBV12-5; clone size: -; J gene: TRBJ2-7; CDR3 protein: CASGPGTGRSEQYF; CDR3 DNA: TGTGCTAGTGGTCCCGGGACGGGGAGGTCCGAGCAGTACTTC
D gene: TRBD2; V gene: TRBV6-4; clone size: -; J gene: TRBJ2-3; CDR3 protein: CASSDRGGRDTQYF; CDR3 DNA: TGTGCCAGCAGCGACCGGGGCGGGAGAGATACGCAGTATTTT
D gene: -; V gene: TRBV6-5; clone size: -; J gene: TRBJ1-1; CDR3 protein: CASSYGPGAFF; CDR3 DNA: TGTGCCAGCAGTTACGGGCCCGGAGCTTTCTTT
D gene: TRBD2; V gene: TRBV2; clone size: -; J gene: TRBJ2-2; CDR3 protein: CASSGGLAGGGSGELFF; CDR3 DNA: TGTGCCAGCAGTGGGGGACTAGCGGGAGGAGGGTCCGGGGAGCTGTTTTTT
D gene: -; V gene: TRBV12-5; clone size: -; J gene: TRBJ2-3; CDR3 protein: CASGFGTWQYF; CDR3 DNA: TGTGCTAGTGGTTTCGGGACTTGGCAGTATTTT
D gene: TRBD1; V gene: TRBV27; clone size: -; J gene: TRBJ2-1; CDR3 protein: CASSLTGERTYNEQFF; CDR3 DNA: TGTGCCAGCAGCTTGACAGGGGAAAGGACCTACAATGAGCAGTTCTTC
D gene: TRBD1; V gene: TRBV12-5; clone size: -; J gene: TRBJ1-5; CDR3 protein: CASVWDRAKMYGDQPQHF; CDR3 DNA: TGTGCTAGTGTCTGGGACAGGGCGAAAATGTACGGCGATCAGCCCCAGCATTTT
D gene: -; V gene: TRBV25-1; clone size: -; J gene: TRBJ1-1; CDR3 protein: CASSESKVPAGAFF; CDR3 DNA: TGTGCCAGCAGTGAATCCAAGGTGCCGGCAGGAGCTTTCTTT
D gene: TRBD2; V gene: TRBV30; clone size: -; J gene: TRBJ2-5; CDR3 protein: CAWSVGLAGQETQYF; CDR3 DNA: TGTGCCTGGAGTGTAGGACTAGCGGGACAAGAGACCCAGTACTTC
D gene: -; V gene: TRBV5-1; clone size: -; J gene: TRBJ2-6; CDR3 protein: CASSFGPRITGANVLTF; CDR3 DNA: TGCGCCAGCAGCTTTGGCCCCAGAATCACTGGGGCCAACGTCCTGACTTTC
D gene: TRBD1; V gene: TRBV7-9; clone size: -; J gene: TRBJ2-2; CDR3 protein: CASSFRGTGAAEVMFF; CDR3 DNA: TGTGCCAGCAGCTTCCGGGGGACAGGGGCCGCAGAGGTGATGTTTTTT
D gene: TRBD1; V gene: TRBV13; clone size: -; J gene: TRBJ1-1; CDR3 protein: CASLQGENTEAFF; CDR3 DNA: TGTGCCAGCCTACAGGGGGAGAACACTGAAGCTTTCTTT
D gene: TRBD1; V gene: TRBV5-4; clone size: -; J gene: TRBJ1-2; CDR3 protein: CASSTMTGPEGGYTF; CDR3 DNA: TGTGCCAGCAGCACCATGACAGGGCCGGAAGGTGGCTACACCTTC
D gene: -; V gene: TRBV2; clone size: -; J gene: TRBJ1-4; CDR3 protein: CASSEWGQVVEKLFF; CDR3 DNA: TGTGCCAGCAGTGAATGGGGCCAGGTCGTGGAAAAACTGTTTTTT
D gene: TRBD2; V gene: TRBV11-2; clone size: once; J gene: TRBJ2-7; CDR3 protein: CASSSQASGSLGEQYF; CDR3 DNA: TGTGCCAGCAGCTCCCAGGCTAGCGGGAGTCTAGGCGAGCAGTACTTC
D gene: TRBD1; V gene: TRBV7-6; clone size: -; J gene: TRBJ2-7; CDR3 protein: CASSLVGTGESEQYF; CDR3 DNA: TGTGCCAGCAGCTTAGTAGGCACAGGGGAGAGCGAGCAGTACTTC
D gene: -; V gene: TRBV10-3; clone size: -; J gene: TRBJ2-3; CDR3 protein: CATTTSSTDTQYF; CDR3 DNA: TGTGCCACCACCACTAGCAGCACAGATACGCAGTATTTT
D gene: -; V gene: TRBV19; clone size: -; J gene: TRBJ2-7; CDR3 protein: CASSIALQGQGQYF; CDR3 DNA: TGTGCCAGTAGTATAGCCCTGCAGGGTCAGGGGCAGTACTTC
D gene: TRBD2; V gene: TRBV6-5; clone size: few; J gene: TRBJ2-1; CDR3 protein: CASVGGSSYNEQFF; CDR3 DNA: TGTGCCAGCGTGGGGGGGAGCTCCTACAATGAGCAGTTCTTC
D gene: -; V gene: TRBV9; clone size: -; J gene: TRBJ2-3; CDR3 protein: CASNRDSLTDTQYF; CDR3 DNA: TGTGCCAGCAACCGGGACTCACTCACAGATACGCAGTATTTT
D gene: TRBD1; V gene: TRBV6-6; clone size: -; J gene: TRBJ2-1; CDR3 protein: CASRRGTGNYNEQFF; CDR3 DNA: TGTGCCAGCCGCCGAGGGACAGGGAACTACAATGAGCAGTTCTTC
D gene: -; V gene: TRBV15; clone size: -; J gene: TRBJ2-7; CDR3 protein: CATSASLSYEQYF; CDR3 DNA: TGTGCCACCAGCGCCAGTCTTTCCTACGAGCAGTACTTC
D gene: -; V gene: TRBV6-6; clone size: few; J gene: TRBJ1-1; CDR3 protein: CASSYGGRTEAFF; CDR3 DNA: TGTGCCAGCAGTTACGGGGGGAGGACTGAAGCTTTCTTT
D gene: TRBD1; V gene: TRBV28; clone size: -; J gene: TRBJ1-3; CDR3 protein: CASSFRFGIGGGNTIYF; CDR3 DNA: TGTGCCAGCAGTTTTCGGTTTGGGATAGGGGGCGGAAACACCATATATTTT